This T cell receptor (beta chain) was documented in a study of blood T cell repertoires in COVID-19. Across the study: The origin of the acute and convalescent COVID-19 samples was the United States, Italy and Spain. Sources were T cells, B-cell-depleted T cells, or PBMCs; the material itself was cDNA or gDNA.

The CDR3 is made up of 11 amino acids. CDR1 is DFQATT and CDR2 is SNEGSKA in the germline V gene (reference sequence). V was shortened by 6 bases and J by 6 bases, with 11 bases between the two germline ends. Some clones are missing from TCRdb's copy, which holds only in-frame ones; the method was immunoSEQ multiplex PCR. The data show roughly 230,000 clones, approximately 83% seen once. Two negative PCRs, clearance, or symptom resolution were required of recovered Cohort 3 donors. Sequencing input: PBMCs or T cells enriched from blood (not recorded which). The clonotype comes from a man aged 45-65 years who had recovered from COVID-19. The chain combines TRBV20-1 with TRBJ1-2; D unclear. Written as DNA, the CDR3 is TGCAGTGCGTCCCGGGGTGATGGCTACACCTTC. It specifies CSASRGDGYTF.